This record concerns one T cell receptor beta chain sequence. These data originate in a study of cytomegalovirus exposure and HLA in healthy donors. CDR1 and CDR2 (germline): SQVTM, ANQGSEA. The CDR3 runs to 10 residues. Between the trimmed V and J ends, which lost 7 bases and 5 bases, there was a span of 6 bases. The PCR had 60 Vbeta and 13 Jbeta primers. In the original processing: Later, some 79 million unique TCR beta chains were counted in an analysis, and some 10 million of them were shared. Clones were read by immunoSEQ multiplex PCR, and TCRdb kept only the in-frame ones, dropping some. D and trimming were read from the DNA, whereas the V and J calls and clone size are those reported in that table. The table lists about 160,000 clones, around 77% of them singletons.

Sequencing input: PBMCs. This clonotype was obtained from a woman aged 40 to 55 in good health and CMV-seronegative. This sequence joins TRBV29-1 and TRBJ2-1; D ambiguous. The DNA of the CDR3 is TGCAGCGCTACTAACAATGAGCAGTTCTTC. Protein sequence: CSATNNEQFF.